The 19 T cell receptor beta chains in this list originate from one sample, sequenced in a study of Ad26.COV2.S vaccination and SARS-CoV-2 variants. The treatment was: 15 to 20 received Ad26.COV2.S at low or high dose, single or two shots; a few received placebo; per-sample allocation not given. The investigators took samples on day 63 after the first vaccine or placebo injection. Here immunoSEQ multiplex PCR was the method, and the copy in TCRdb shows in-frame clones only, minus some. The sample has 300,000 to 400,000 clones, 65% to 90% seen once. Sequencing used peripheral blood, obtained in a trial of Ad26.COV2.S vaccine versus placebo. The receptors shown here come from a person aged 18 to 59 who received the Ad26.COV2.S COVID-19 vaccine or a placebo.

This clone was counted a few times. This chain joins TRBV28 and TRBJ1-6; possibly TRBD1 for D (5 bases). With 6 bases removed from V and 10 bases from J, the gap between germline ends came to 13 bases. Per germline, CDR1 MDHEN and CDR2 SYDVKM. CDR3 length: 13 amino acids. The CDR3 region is CASSRDAKSPLHF. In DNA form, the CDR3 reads TGTGCCAGCAGCCGGGACGCAAAATCACCCCTCCACTTT. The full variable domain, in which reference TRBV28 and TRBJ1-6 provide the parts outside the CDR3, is DVKVTQSSRYLVKRTGEKVFLECVQDMDHENMFWYRQDPGLGLRLIYFSYDVKMKEKGDIPEGYSVSREKKERFSLILESASTNQTSMYLCASSRDAKSPLHFGNGTRLTVT.

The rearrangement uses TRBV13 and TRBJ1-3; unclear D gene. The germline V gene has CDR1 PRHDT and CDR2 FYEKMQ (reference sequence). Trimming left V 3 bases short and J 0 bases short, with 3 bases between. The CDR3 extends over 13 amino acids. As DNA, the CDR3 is TGTGCCAGCAGCTTTAACTCTGGAAACACCATATATTTT. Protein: CASSFNSGNTIYF.

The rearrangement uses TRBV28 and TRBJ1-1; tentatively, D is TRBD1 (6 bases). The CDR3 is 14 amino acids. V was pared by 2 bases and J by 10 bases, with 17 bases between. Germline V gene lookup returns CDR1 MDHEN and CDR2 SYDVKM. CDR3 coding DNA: TGTGCCAGCAGTTTACATGACAGGCCAGGGGTAGCTTTCTTT. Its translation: CASSLHDRPGVAFF. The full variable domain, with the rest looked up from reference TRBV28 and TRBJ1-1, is DVKVTQSSRYLVKRTGEKVFLECVQDMDHENMFWYRQDPGLGLRLIYFSYDVKMKEKGDIPEGYSVSREKKERFSLILESASTNQTSMYLCASSLHDRPGVAFFGQGTRLTVV.

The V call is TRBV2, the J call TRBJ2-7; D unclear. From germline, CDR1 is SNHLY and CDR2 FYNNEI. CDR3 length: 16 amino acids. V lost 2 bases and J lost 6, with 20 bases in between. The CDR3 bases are TGTGCCAGCAGTGAAAGTCCGCCCCGGACGATTGTCGAGCAGTACTTC. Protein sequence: CASSESPPRTIVEQYF. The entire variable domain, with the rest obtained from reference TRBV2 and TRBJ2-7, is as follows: EPEVTQTPSHQVTQMGQEVILRCVPISNHLYFYWYRQILGQKVEFLVSFYNNEISEKSEIFDDQFSVERPDGSNFTLKIRSTKLEDSAMYFCASSESPPRTIVEQYFGPGTRLTVT.

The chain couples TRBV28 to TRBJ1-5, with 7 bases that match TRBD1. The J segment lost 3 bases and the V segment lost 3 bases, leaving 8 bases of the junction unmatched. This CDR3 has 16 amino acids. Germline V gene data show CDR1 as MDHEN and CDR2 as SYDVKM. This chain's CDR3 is CASSLRRDSPNQPQHF. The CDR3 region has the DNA TGTGCCAGCAGTTTGAGAAGGGACAGCCCCAATCAGCCCCAGCATTTT.

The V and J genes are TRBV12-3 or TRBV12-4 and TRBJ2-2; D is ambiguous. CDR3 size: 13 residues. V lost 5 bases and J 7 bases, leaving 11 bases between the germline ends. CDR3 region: CASSPRLGGELFF. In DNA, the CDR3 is TGTGCCAGCAGTCCTCGACTTGGCGGGGAGCTGTTTTTT.

The CDR3 DNA reads as TGTGCCAGCAGCCTGAGACAGGGTGGCACAGATACGCAGTATTTT. Translating it yields CASSLRQGGTDTQYF. The V and J genes are TRBV3-1 (or the pseudogene TRBV3-2) and TRBJ2-3; 7 bases fit TRBD1. CDR1 and CDR2 (germline): LGHDT, YNNKEL (reference sequence). The junction had 5 bases not matched to a gene; V was cut back by 4 bases and J by 1 base. CDR3 length: 15 residues.

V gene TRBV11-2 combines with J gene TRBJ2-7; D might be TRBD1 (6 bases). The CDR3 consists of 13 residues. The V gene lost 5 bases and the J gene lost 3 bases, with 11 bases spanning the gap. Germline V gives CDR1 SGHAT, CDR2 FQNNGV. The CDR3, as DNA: TGTGCCAGCAGCCGAGGGGGAGACTACGAGCAGTACTTC. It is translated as CASSRGGDYEQYF.

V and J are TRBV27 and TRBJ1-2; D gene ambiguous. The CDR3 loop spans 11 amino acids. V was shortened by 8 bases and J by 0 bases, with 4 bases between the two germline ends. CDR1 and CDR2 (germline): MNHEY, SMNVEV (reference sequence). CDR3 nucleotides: TGTGCCAGCGGTTCTAACTATGGCTACACCTTC. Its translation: CASGSNYGYTF.

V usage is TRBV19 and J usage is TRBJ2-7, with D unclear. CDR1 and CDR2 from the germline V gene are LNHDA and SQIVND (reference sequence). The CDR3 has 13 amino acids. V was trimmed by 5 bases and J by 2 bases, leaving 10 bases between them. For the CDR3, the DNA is TGTGCCAGTAGTTTGGGGTTTACCTACGAGCAGTACTTC. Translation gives CASSLGFTYEQYF. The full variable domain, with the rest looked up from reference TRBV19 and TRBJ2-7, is DGGITQSPKYLFRKEGQNVTLSCEQNLNHDAMYWYRQDPGQGLRLIYYSQIVNDFQKGDIAEGYSVSREKKESFPLTVTSAQKNPTAFYLCASSLGFTYEQYFGPGTRLTVT.

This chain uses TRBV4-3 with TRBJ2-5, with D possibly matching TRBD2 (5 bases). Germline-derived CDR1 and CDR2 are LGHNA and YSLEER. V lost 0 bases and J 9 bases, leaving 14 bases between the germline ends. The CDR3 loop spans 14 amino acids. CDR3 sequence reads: CASSQEEAGGAQYF. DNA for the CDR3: TGCGCCAGCAGCCAAGAAGAGGCGGGTGGGGCCCAGTACTTC.

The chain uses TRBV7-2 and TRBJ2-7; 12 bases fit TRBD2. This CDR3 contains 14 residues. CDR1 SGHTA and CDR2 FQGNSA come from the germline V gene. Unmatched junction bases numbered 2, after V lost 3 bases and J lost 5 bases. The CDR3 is CASSFTSGRNEQYF. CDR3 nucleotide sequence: TGTGCCAGCAGCTTTACTAGCGGGAGGAACGAGCAGTACTTC.

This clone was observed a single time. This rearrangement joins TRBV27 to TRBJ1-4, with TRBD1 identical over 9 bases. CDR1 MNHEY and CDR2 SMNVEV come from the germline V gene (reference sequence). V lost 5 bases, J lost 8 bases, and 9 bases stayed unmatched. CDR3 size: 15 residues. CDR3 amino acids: CASSIIGTGREKLFF. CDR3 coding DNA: TGTGCCAGCAGTATTATCGGGACAGGGCGAGAAAAACTGTTTTTT.

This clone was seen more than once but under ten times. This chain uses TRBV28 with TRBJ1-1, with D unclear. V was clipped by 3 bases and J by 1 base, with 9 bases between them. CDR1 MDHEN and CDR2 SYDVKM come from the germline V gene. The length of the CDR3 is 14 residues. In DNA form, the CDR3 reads TGTGCCAGCAGTTTTGGCAGCAAGAACACTGAAGCTTTCTTT. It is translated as CASSFGSKNTEAFF.

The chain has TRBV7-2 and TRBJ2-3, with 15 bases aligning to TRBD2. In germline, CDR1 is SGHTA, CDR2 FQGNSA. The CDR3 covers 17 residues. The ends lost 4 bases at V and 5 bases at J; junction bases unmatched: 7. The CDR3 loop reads CASSWDGGLAGGDTQYF. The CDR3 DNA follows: TGTGCCAGCAGCTGGGATGGGGGACTAGCGGGAGGAGATACGCAGTATTTT.

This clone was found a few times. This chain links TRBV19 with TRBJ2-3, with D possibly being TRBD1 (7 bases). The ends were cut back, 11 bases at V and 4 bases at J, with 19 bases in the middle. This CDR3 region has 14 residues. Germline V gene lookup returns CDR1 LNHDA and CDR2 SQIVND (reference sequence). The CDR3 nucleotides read TGTGCCTCTAAACCCGCAGGGGGGCCAGATACGCAGTATTTT. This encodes CASKPAGGPDTQYF. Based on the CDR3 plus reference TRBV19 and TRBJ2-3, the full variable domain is DGGITQSPKYLFRKEGQNVTLSCEQNLNHDAMYWYRQDPGQGLRLIYYSQIVNDFQKGDIAEGYSVSREKKESFPLTVTSAQKNPTAFYLCASKPAGGPDTQYFGPGTRLTVL.

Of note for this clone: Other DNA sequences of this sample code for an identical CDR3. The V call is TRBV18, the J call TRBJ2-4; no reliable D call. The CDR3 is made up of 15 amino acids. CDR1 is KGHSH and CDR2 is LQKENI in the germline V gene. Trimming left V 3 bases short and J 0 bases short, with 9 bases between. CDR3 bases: TGTGCCAGCTCACCCTCTGGATTAGCCAAAAACATTCAGTACTTC. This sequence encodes CASSPSGLAKNIQYF.

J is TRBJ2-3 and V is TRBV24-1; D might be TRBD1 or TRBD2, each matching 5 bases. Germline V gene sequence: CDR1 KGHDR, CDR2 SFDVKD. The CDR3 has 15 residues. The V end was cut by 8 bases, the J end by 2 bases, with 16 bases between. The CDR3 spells CATNRGKFLTDTQYF. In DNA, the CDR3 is TGTGCCACCAATCGGGGCAAATTTCTCACAGATACGCAGTATTTT.

In DNA, the CDR3 is TGTGCCAGCAGCCAATTCGAGGGCTGGAGCACTGAAGCTTTCTTT. Encoded protein: CASSQFEGWSTEAFF. The chain is built from TRBV3-1 (or the pseudogene TRBV3-2) and TRBJ1-1; the D is unclear. This CDR3 spans 15 amino acids. From germline, CDR1 is LGHDT and CDR2 YNNKEL (reference sequence). Trimming removed 2 bases at V and 4 bases at J, with 14 bases between.